What follows are 20 T cell receptor beta chains derived from one specimen sequenced in a study of control samples from healthy donors and cancer patients. Some clones are missing from TCRdb's copy, which holds only in-frame ones; the method was immunoSEQ multiplex PCR. The repertoire consists of around 25,000 clones, with roughly 90% occurring once and the leading ten covering around 15%. Sequencing used PBMCs. The receptors derive from a man aged 45-65 years with lung cancer.

This clone was seen a single time. This chain joins TRBV5-4 and TRBJ2-5; D is possibly TRBD2 (6 bases). CDR3 size: 16 residues. Germline CDR1 and CDR2: SGHNT and YYREEE (reference sequence). With 3 bases removed from V and 4 bases from J, the gap between germline ends came to 19 bases. The CDR3 nucleotides are TGTGCCAGCAGCTCTGGTGCGGGGTTGGTTTCAGAGACCCAGTACTTC. Encoded protein: CASSSGAGLVSETQYF.

This clone was seen a handful of times. This rearrangement joins TRBV10-3 to TRBJ2-1, with D perhaps TRBD2 (6 bases). V was trimmed by 4 bases and J by 9 bases, leaving 13 bases between them. The CDR3 spans 13 residues. Germline V CDR1 and CDR2: ENHRY, SYGVKD. CDR3 sequence reads: CAISVQEGGEQFF. The CDR3 region has the DNA TGTGCCATCAGTGTACAGGAGGGAGGTGAGCAGTTCTTC.

This chain connects TRBV18 to TRBJ2-2; D is possibly TRBD1 or TRBD2 (5 bases each). This CDR3 spans 16 amino acids. From germline, CDR1 is KGHSH and CDR2 LQKENI. The V end lost 0 bases, the J end lost 4 bases, and 12 bases lay between the germline ends. Here the CDR3 reads CASSPPQRDLTGELFF. CDR3 coding DNA: TGTGCCAGCTCACCACCTCAAAGGGACCTCACCGGGGAGCTGTTTTTT. Drawing the rest from reference TRBV18 and TRBJ2-2, the complete variable domain is NAGVMQNPRHLVRRRGQEARLRCSPMKGHSHVYWYRQLPEEGLKFMVYLQKENIIDESGMPKERFSAEFPKEGPSILRIQQVVRGDSAAYFCASSPPQRDLTGELFFGEGSRLTVL.

V gene TRBV7-2 combines with J gene TRBJ1-4, with a possible D match to TRBD1 (5 bases). The ends were cut back, 1 base at V and 10 bases at J, with 16 bases in the middle. Germline-derived CDR1 and CDR2 are SGHTA and FQGNSA. This CDR3 contains 15 residues. The CDR3 DNA is TGTGCCAGCAGCTTAGGGCTAGGGGTCTTTGGAAAACTGTTTTTT. It yields the protein CASSLGLGVFGKLFF.

The genes are TRBV19 and TRBJ2-7; TRBD1 is a possible D gene (5 bases). V dropped 4 bases and J dropped 0 bases, with 10 bases sitting between them. The CDR3 is 14 amino acids. Germline V gene data show CDR1 as LNHDA and CDR2 as SQIVND (reference sequence). CDR3 bases: TGTGCCAGTAGTAGACAGCTGAGCTCCTACGAGCAGTACTTC. It yields the protein CASSRQLSSYEQYF.

About this clone itself: The same CDR3 arises from other DNA sequences in this sample as well. The chain links TRBV19 to TRBJ1-1; tentatively, D is TRBD1 (6 bases). The V gene lost 5 bases and the J gene lost 2 bases, with 12 bases spanning the gap. Germline loops: CDR1 LNHDA, CDR2 SQIVND (reference sequence). This CDR3 contains 14 residues. The CDR3 sequence: CASSLGRGNTEAFF. The CDR3 bases are TGTGCCAGTAGTTTGGGCAGGGGCAACACTGAAGCTTTCTTT.

A note on this clone: It is unclear where the CDR3 begins or ends on the DNA, so no DNA is shown, and the CDR3 is as TCRdb lists it. The chain links TRBV28 to TRBJ1-2; the table names TRBD1, a call not compared with the DNA. The CDR3 is made up of 15 amino acids, end residues included. Germline V lookup: CDR1 MDHEN, CDR2 SYDVKM. The CDR3 protein is CASSSSTGGLGGYTF.

The chain has TRBV20-1 and TRBJ1-1, with a weak D call TRBD1 (5 bases). The CDR3 length is 13 residues. The germline V gene encodes CDR1 DFQATT and CDR2 SNEGSKA (reference sequence). The ends were cut back, 3 bases at V and 5 bases at J, with 13 bases in the middle. The CDR3 DNA is TGCAGTGCTAGTGAAGGGGTTAAGACTGAAGCTTTCTTT. It is translated as CSASEGVKTEAFF.

The gene calls are TRBV27 and TRBJ1-1, with TRBD1 matching 9 bases. V lost 2 bases to trimming and J lost 4 bases; unmatched junction nucleotides: 8. Germline assignment: CDR1 MNHEY and CDR2 SMNVEV (reference sequence). CDR3 length equals 16 residues. CDR3 DNA: TGTGCCAGCAGTTTAAACTACCGGGACAGGGTCACTGAAGCTTTCTTT. This encodes CASSLNYRDRVTEAFF.

The chain's CDR3 is CASSWSGGSTDTQYF. CDR3 sequence (DNA): TGTGCCAGCAGCTGGAGCGGGGGAAGCACAGATACGCAGTATTTT. The chain recombines TRBV5-4 with TRBJ2-3; 8 bases map to TRBD2. Germline-derived CDR1 and CDR2 are SGHNT and YYREEE (reference sequence). J was trimmed by 0 bases and V by 3 bases; bases with no gene match: 3. The CDR3 has 15 amino acids.

The CDR3 protein is CASSGSPGQGAYEQYF. The CDR3 DNA follows: TGCGCCAGCAGCGGAAGCCCCGGACAGGGCGCCTACGAGCAGTACTTC. V usage is TRBV5-1 and J usage is TRBJ2-7; 8 bases fit TRBD1. With 4 bases clipped from V and 2 bases from J, the junction kept 11 bases outside the gene matches. The germline CDR1 and CDR2 sequences are SGHRS and YFSETQ. This CDR3 spans 16 amino acids. The whole variable domain, remainder taken from reference TRBV5-1 and TRBJ2-7, is KAGVTQTPRYLIKTRGQQVTLSCSPISGHRSVSWYQQTPGQGLQFLFEYFSETQRNKGNFPGRFSGRQFSNSRSEMNVSTLELGDSALYLCASSGSPGQGAYEQYFGPGTRLTVT.

This CDR3 reads CASSFSKLYYQPQHF. CDR3 DNA: TGTGCCAGCAGTTTCTCGAAACTGTATTATCAGCCCCAGCATTTT. This chain uses TRBV28 with TRBJ1-5; D remains unclear. CDR1 and CDR2 (germline): MDHEN, SYDVKM. Trimming removed 3 bases at V and 5 bases at J, with 14 bases between. The CDR3 consists of 15 residues.

The CDR3 spells CASSAGSYISSPLHF. CDR3 DNA sequence: TGTGCCAGCAGTGCCGGGTCCTATATTAGTTCACCCCTCCACTTT. The V call is TRBV25-1, the J call TRBJ1-6; no firm D call. Trimming shortened V by 4 bases and J by 9 bases, and 16 bases separated the two germline ends. Germline V gene sequence: CDR1 MGHDK, CDR2 SYGVNS. The CDR3 extends over 15 amino acids. Supplemented by reference TRBV25-1 and TRBJ1-6, the full variable domain reads EADIYQTPRYLVIGTGKKITLECSQTMGHDKMYWYQQDPGMELHLIHYSYGVNSTEKGDLSSESTVSRIRTEHFPLTLESARPSHTSQYLCASSAGSYISSPLHFGNGTRLTVT.

The table lists this clone with a few counts. This chain connects TRBV7-9 to TRBJ1-1; TRBD1 matches at 8 bases. The germline V gene encodes CDR1 SEHNR and CDR2 FQNEAQ (reference sequence). The V and J ends lost 5 bases and 0 bases, in that order; junction bases with no gene match: 8. This CDR3 has 16 amino acids. The CDR3 reads CASSPAGTGVNTEAFF. CDR3 sequence (DNA): TGTGCCAGCAGCCCCGCCGGGACAGGAGTGAACACTGAAGCTTTCTTT.

This chain connects TRBV28 to TRBJ1-2, with D possibly matching TRBD1 (6 bases). The V end lost 5 bases, the J end lost 3 bases, and 13 bases lay between the germline ends. The V gene's germline CDR1 is MDHEN and CDR2 SYDVKM. This CDR3 is built from 14 residues. In DNA form, the CDR3 reads TGTGCCAGCAGTCCCGGGCCAGGGGACTATGGCTACACCTTC. Its protein is CASSPGPGDYGYTF.

This rearrangement joins TRBV18 to TRBJ2-7; no reliable D call. This CDR3 spans 14 amino acids. The V gene lost 0 bases and the J gene lost 2 bases, with 8 bases spanning the gap. Germline V gene lookup returns CDR1 KGHSH and CDR2 LQKENI. The CDR3 sequence: CASSPPNRAYEQYF. Here the CDR3 DNA reads TGTGCCAGCTCACCACCAAACCGAGCCTACGAGCAGTACTTC.

This chain links TRBV28 with TRBJ1-2, with D uncertain. V shed 3 bases and J shed 6 bases, with 8 bases lying between them. The CDR3 contains 12 residues. Germline V gives CDR1 MDHEN, CDR2 SYDVKM. The CDR3 nucleotides are TGTGCCAGCAGTTTGGCCGCCAATGGCTACACCTTC. Its translation: CASSLAANGYTF.

This clone showed up just once. The chain employs TRBV5-1 and TRBJ2-7; 9 positions agree with TRBD1. V lost 7 bases, J lost 0 bases, and 8 bases stayed unmatched. CDR1 is SGHRS, CDR2 YFSETQ, per germline. CDR3 size: 15 residues. The CDR3 is CASRTGAATSYEQYF. CDR3 nucleotides: TGCGCCAGCCGGACAGGGGCAGCGACCTCCTACGAGCAGTACTTC.

This chain uses TRBV3-1 (or the pseudogene TRBV3-2) with TRBJ2-2; 8 positions match TRBD2. The CDR3 contains 15 residues. Germline lookup yields CDR1 LGHDT and CDR2 YNNKEL (reference sequence). J was trimmed by 1 base and V by 6 bases; bases with no gene match: 4. CDR3 amino acids: CASRGGGKNTGELFF. The CDR3, as DNA: TGTGCCAGCAGAGGCGGGGGGAAGAACACCGGGGAGCTGTTTTTT.

The V gene is TRBV19, the J gene TRBJ1-4, with D perhaps TRBD1 (5 bases). Deletions cut 4 bases from V and 8 bases from J, with 11 bases between. The CDR3 has 13 amino acids. Germline V gives CDR1 LNHDA, CDR2 SQIVND (reference sequence). Written as DNA, the CDR3 is TGTGCCAGTAGTACATCGACAGTCGAAAAACTGTTTTTT. Encoded protein: CASSTSTVEKLFF. The variable domain in full, with the rest retrieved from reference TRBV19 and TRBJ1-4, is DGGITQSPKYLFRKEGQNVTLSCEQNLNHDAMYWYRQDPGQGLRLIYYSQIVNDFQKGDIAEGYSVSREKKESFPLTVTSAQKNPTAFYLCASSTSTVEKLFFGSGTQLSVL.